The entry below describes one TCR beta chain. Antigen: not known. The sample is drawn from a study of T cells expressing NK-cell markers. General study findings and limits: Of the CD8+ T cell pool in over 5 donors, roughly 1.0-7.5% was accounted for by dominant NKG2C+ clonotypes.

5'RACE template switching built TCR beta cDNA with unique molecular identifiers. TCRdb derives one entry per CDR3 protein from the 5' RACE reads, leaving out DNA. The sample yields some 600,000 distinct CDR3 sequences, of which the top ten take up approximately 4%. The sample taken for sequencing was blood T cells: a sorted CD56 or NKG2C T cell subset, CD4+ or CD8+ T cells, or bulk PBMC T cells (not recorded which). The sequence was obtained from a man aged 18 to 35 in good health.

The CDR3 sequence is CASSLGPGGSYEQYF. The chain couples TRBV5-1 to TRBJ2-7; TCRdb outputs TRBD1, but without DNA this stays unchecked. The CDR3 sequence is 15 residues long. In germline, CDR1 is SGHRS, CDR2 YFSETQ.